A selection of T cell receptor beta chains follows, all from one sample in a study of shared clonotypes between healthy human individuals. Sequenced by immunoSEQ multiplex PCR; TCRdb stores in-frame clones only, minus some. The table shows hundreds of thousands of clones, with 95% to 96% occurring only once. The sequenced sample consisted of naive CD8+ T cells sorted from blood. These receptors all come from a woman in her twenties or thirties in good health. CDR3s include the opening cysteine and the closing phenylalanine or tryptophan. The D gene is left open where the match is weak. The size field is filled for only some rows; it gives once, few, many or a size class.

J gene: TRBJ2-7; CDR3 length: 16; D gene: NA; clone size: NA; V gene: TRBV27; CDR3 DNA: TGTGCCAGCAGTTTGGGCCCCGGGACTGAGTCCTACGAGCAGTACTTC; CDR3 protein: CASSLGPGTESYEQYF
J gene: TRBJ1-5; CDR3 length: 14; D gene: NA; clone size: NA; V gene: TRBV15; CDR3 DNA: TGTGCCACCAGCAGAGATCTAAGCAATCAGCCCCAGCATTTT; CDR3 protein: CATSRDLSNQPQHF
J gene: TRBJ2-7; CDR3 length: 13; D gene: NA; clone size: NA; V gene: TRBV28; CDR3 DNA: TGTGCCAGCAGTTTATTGGGGGGAGGCGAGCAGTACTTC; CDR3 protein: CASSLLGGGEQYF
J gene: TRBJ2-2; CDR3 length: 13; D gene: NA; clone size: NA; V gene: TRBV6-5; CDR3 DNA: TGTGCCAGCAGTTACGGGGAGGCAGGGGAGCTGTTTTTT; CDR3 protein: CASSYGEAGELFF
J gene: TRBJ2-7; CDR3 length: 14; D gene: NA; clone size: once; V gene: TRBV5-6; CDR3 DNA: TGTGCCAGCAGCTTGGGCACAAGCTCCTACGAGCAGTACTTC; CDR3 protein: CASSLGTSSYEQYF
J gene: TRBJ2-7; CDR3 length: 15; D gene: TRBD1; clone size: NA; V gene: TRBV28; CDR3 DNA: TGTGCCAGCAGCGACCGACAGGGGGTTACCGCCGAGCAGTACTTC; CDR3 protein: CASSDRQGVTAEQYF
J gene: TRBJ1-1; CDR3 length: 17; D gene: TRBD1; clone size: NA; V gene: TRBV10-1; CDR3 DNA: TGCGCCAGCAGAGCCCAGACAGGGGGTTTTTTGAACACTGAAGCTTTCTTT; CDR3 protein: CASRAQTGGFLNTEAFF
J gene: TRBJ1-1; CDR3 length: 13; D gene: NA; clone size: NA; V gene: TRBV25-1; CDR3 DNA: TGTGCCAGCAGAGTCACCCGGGCCTTTCCGACTTTCTTT; CDR3 protein: CASRVTRAFPTFF
J gene: TRBJ2-1; CDR3 length: 14; D gene: TRBD2; clone size: NA; V gene: TRBV27; CDR3 DNA: TGTGCCAGCAGTAAGCGGGATTTCAACAATGAGCAGTTCTTC; CDR3 protein: CASSKRDFNNEQFF
J gene: TRBJ2-7; CDR3 length: 13; D gene: TRBD1; clone size: NA; V gene: TRBV28; CDR3 DNA: TGTGCCAGCAGTTTCGCAGGGGGCGGCGAGCAGTACTTC; CDR3 protein: CASSFAGGGEQYF
J gene: TRBJ2-7; CDR3 length: 11; D gene: NA; clone size: NA; V gene: TRBV28; CDR3 DNA: TGTGCCAGCAGTCCCGACTACGAGCAGTACTTC; CDR3 protein: CASSPDYEQYF
J gene: TRBJ2-1; CDR3 length: 16; D gene: NA; clone size: NA; V gene: TRBV11-2; CDR3 DNA: TGTGCCAGCCATAACACAGGGAACAAAGCCTACAATGAGCAGTTCTTC; CDR3 protein: CASHNTGNKAYNEQFF
J gene: TRBJ2-1; CDR3 length: 14; D gene: NA; clone size: once; V gene: TRBV5-6; CDR3 DNA: TGTGCCAGCAGCTTCCCTAGCTCCTACAATGAGCAGTTCTTC; CDR3 protein: CASSFPSSYNEQFF
J gene: TRBJ1-4; CDR3 length: 16; D gene: TRBD1; clone size: NA; V gene: TRBV27; CDR3 DNA: TGTGCCAGCAGACGGACAGGGTGGGCGGCTAATGAAAAACTGTTTTTT; CDR3 protein: CASRRTGWAANEKLFF
J gene: TRBJ2-7; CDR3 length: 14; D gene: TRBD1; clone size: NA; V gene: TRBV28; CDR3 DNA: TGTGCCAGCAGTCCCGGTCAGGGGGCCTACGAGCAGTACTTC; CDR3 protein: CASSPGQGAYEQYF
J gene: TRBJ2-2; CDR3 length: 14; D gene: NA; clone size: NA; V gene: TRBV11-2; CDR3 DNA: TGTGCCAGCAGCCCCCCCGGACTAACCGGGGAGCTGTTTTTT; CDR3 protein: CASSPPGLTGELFF
J gene: TRBJ2-7; CDR3 length: 13; D gene: NA; clone size: NA; V gene: TRBV19; CDR3 DNA: TGTGCCAGTAGTGACTCAAACTCCTACGAGCAGTACTTC; CDR3 protein: CASSDSNSYEQYF
J gene: TRBJ2-5; CDR3 length: 13; D gene: NA; clone size: NA; V gene: TRBV13; CDR3 DNA: TGTGCCAGCAGCCCCTCCGGCGGTGAGACCCAGTACTTC; CDR3 protein: CASSPSGGETQYF
J gene: TRBJ2-1; CDR3 length: 13; D gene: NA; clone size: NA; V gene: TRBV19; CDR3 DNA: TGTGCCAGTAGTATATATTTAGGCAATGAGCAGTTCTTC; CDR3 protein: CASSIYLGNEQFF
J gene: TRBJ2-7; CDR3 length: 15; D gene: TRBD2; clone size: NA; V gene: TRBV27; CDR3 DNA: TGTGCCAGCAGTTCGGCGGGAGTGGGCTCCTACGAGCAGTACTTC; CDR3 protein: CASSSAGVGSYEQYF
J gene: TRBJ1-1; CDR3 length: 11; D gene: NA; clone size: NA; V gene: TRBV7-9; CDR3 DNA: TGTGCCAGTCAAGGACGCACTGAAGCTTTCTTT; CDR3 protein: CASQGRTEAFF
J gene: TRBJ1-1; CDR3 length: 14; D gene: NA; clone size: NA; V gene: TRBV6-5; CDR3 DNA: TGTGCCAGCAGCTCCGGGACCCCTAACACTGAAGCTTTCTTT; CDR3 protein: CASSSGTPNTEAFF
J gene: TRBJ2-7; CDR3 length: 14; D gene: NA; clone size: once; V gene: TRBV27; CDR3 DNA: TGTGCCAGCAGTTTAACCCGCCCGGGGGACGAGCAGTACTTC; CDR3 protein: CASSLTRPGDEQYF
J gene: TRBJ2-7; CDR3 length: 14; D gene: TRBD1; clone size: NA; V gene: TRBV4-1; CDR3 DNA: TGCGCCAGCAGCCCGCGACAGGGACCCTACGAGCAGTACTTC; CDR3 protein: CASSPRQGPYEQYF
J gene: TRBJ2-7; CDR3 length: 16; D gene: TRBD1; clone size: NA; V gene: TRBV23-1; CDR3 DNA: TGCGCCAGCAGTCAAGGGAGACAGGGGGGATTCTGCGAGCAGTACTTC; CDR3 protein: CASSQGRQGGFCEQYF
J gene: TRBJ1-1; CDR3 length: 15; D gene: NA; clone size: once; V gene: TRBV27; CDR3 DNA: TGTGCCAGCAGACCATCGGTCGGGTCGAACACTGAAGCTTTCTTT; CDR3 protein: CASRPSVGSNTEAFF
J gene: TRBJ1-1; CDR3 length: 12; D gene: NA; clone size: few; V gene: TRBV29-1; CDR3 DNA: TGCAGCGCTGGACAGTCGGGGACTGAAGCTTTCTTT; CDR3 protein: CSAGQSGTEAFF
J gene: TRBJ2-7; CDR3 length: 15; D gene: NA; clone size: NA; V gene: TRBV4-1; CDR3 DNA: TGCGCCAGCAGCCAAGGACCCGCGGTAACCTACGAGCAGTACTTC; CDR3 protein: CASSQGPAVTYEQYF
J gene: TRBJ2-3; CDR3 length: 13; D gene: NA; clone size: NA; V gene: TRBV2; CDR3 DNA: TGTGCCAGCAAACAGGGATACACAGATACGCAGTATTTT; CDR3 protein: CASKQGYTDTQYF
J gene: TRBJ2-1; CDR3 length: 15; D gene: NA; clone size: NA; V gene: TRBV6-5; CDR3 DNA: TGTGCCAGCAAAAAGGCCTTAAGCTCCTACAATGAGCAGTTCTTC; CDR3 protein: CASKKALSSYNEQFF
J gene: TRBJ2-5; CDR3 length: 15; D gene: NA; clone size: NA; V gene: TRBV9; CDR3 DNA: TGTGCCAGCAGCGTAGGCGAGGTCGCTATAGAGACCCAGTACTTC; CDR3 protein: CASSVGEVAIETQYF
J gene: TRBJ1-2; CDR3 length: 15; D gene: TRBD1; clone size: NA; V gene: TRBV9; CDR3 DNA: TGTGCCAGCAGGGGGACAGGCCGAGGCGTCTATGGCTACACCTTC; CDR3 protein: CASRGTGRGVYGYTF
J gene: TRBJ1-1; CDR3 length: 15; D gene: NA; clone size: NA; V gene: TRBV5-6; CDR3 DNA: TGTGCCAGCAGCTTGGGCCACGGGATATTTACTGAAGCTTTCTTT; CDR3 protein: CASSLGHGIFTEAFF
J gene: TRBJ1-1; CDR3 length: 16; D gene: NA; clone size: NA; V gene: TRBV28; CDR3 DNA: TGTGCCAGCAGACTGACCCCCCAGGGCTGGAGCACTGAAGCTTTCTTT; CDR3 protein: CASRLTPQGWSTEAFF
J gene: TRBJ2-1; CDR3 length: 12; D gene: NA; clone size: NA; V gene: TRBV10-3; CDR3 DNA: TGTGCCATCAGTCCCCTAATGGGTGAGCAGTTCTTC; CDR3 protein: CAISPLMGEQFF
J gene: TRBJ2-7; CDR3 length: 16; D gene: NA; clone size: once; V gene: TRBV7-3; CDR3 DNA: TGTGCCAGCAGCTTAAGTGACAGTGGAACCTCCTACGAGCAGTACTTC; CDR3 protein: CASSLSDSGTSYEQYF
J gene: TRBJ2-2; CDR3 length: 15; D gene: NA; clone size: NA; V gene: TRBV28; CDR3 DNA: TGTGCCAGCAGAATGACAGGTTCTCGCACCGGGGAGCTGTTTTTT; CDR3 protein: CASRMTGSRTGELFF
J gene: TRBJ1-3; CDR3 length: 14; D gene: NA; clone size: NA; V gene: TRBV11-2; CDR3 DNA: TGTGCCAGCAGCTCACGACCGACTGGAAACACCATATATTTT; CDR3 protein: CASSSRPTGNTIYF
J gene: TRBJ1-2; CDR3 length: 12; D gene: NA; clone size: NA; V gene: TRBV15; CDR3 DNA: TGTGCCACCTGGAGGGGTAACTATGGCTACACCTTC; CDR3 protein: CATWRGNYGYTF
J gene: TRBJ2-5; CDR3 length: 14; D gene: TRBD1; clone size: NA; V gene: TRBV19; CDR3 DNA: TGTGCCAGTAGTACGGGACAGGGCCGAGAGACCCAGTACTTC; CDR3 protein: CASSTGQGRETQYF
J gene: TRBJ1-5; CDR3 length: 15; D gene: TRBD1; clone size: NA; V gene: TRBV28; CDR3 DNA: TGTGCCAGCAGTCCTGCGGGACAGGGAAATCAGCCCCAGCATTTT; CDR3 protein: CASSPAGQGNQPQHF
J gene: TRBJ1-5; CDR3 length: 13; D gene: NA; clone size: NA; V gene: TRBV19; CDR3 DNA: TGTGCCAGTAGTATAATGGGCAATCAGCCCCAGCATTTT; CDR3 protein: CASSIMGNQPQHF
J gene: TRBJ2-7; CDR3 length: 13; D gene: NA; clone size: NA; V gene: TRBV7-9; CDR3 DNA: TGTGCCAGCAGCAGCCCTCGTTCCTACGAGCAGTACTTC; CDR3 protein: CASSSPRSYEQYF
J gene: TRBJ2-7; CDR3 length: 16; D gene: TRBD2; clone size: NA; V gene: TRBV2; CDR3 DNA: TGTGCCAGCAGTGTCCGACTAGCGGGAGGGTTAGGGGGGCAGTACTTC; CDR3 protein: CASSVRLAGGLGGQYF
J gene: TRBJ1-5; CDR3 length: 17; D gene: TRBD1; clone size: once; V gene: TRBV6-4; CDR3 DNA: TGTGCCAGCAGTGACCCCCCGGACAGGGGGCTTAATCAGCCCCAGCATTTT; CDR3 protein: CASSDPPDRGLNQPQHF
J gene: TRBJ1-5; CDR3 length: 16; D gene: TRBD1; clone size: NA; V gene: TRBV6-5; CDR3 DNA: TGTGCCAGCAGTTTTTCAGGACAGGGCGGGAATCAGCCCCAGCATTTT; CDR3 protein: CASSFSGQGGNQPQHF
J gene: TRBJ2-7; CDR3 length: 13; D gene: NA; clone size: NA; V gene: TRBV6-1; CDR3 DNA: TGTGCCAGCAATGCCCCGACAACCTACGAGCAGTACTTC; CDR3 protein: CASNAPTTYEQYF
J gene: TRBJ2-7; CDR3 length: 14; D gene: TRBD2; clone size: NA; V gene: TRBV2; CDR3 DNA: TGTGCCAGCAGTGAATTCCTAGCGGCCTACGAGCAGTACTTC; CDR3 protein: CASSEFLAAYEQYF
J gene: TRBJ2-6; CDR3 length: 17; D gene: NA; clone size: NA; V gene: TRBV28; CDR3 DNA: TGTGCCAGCTTGAGGAGACCTACAATCTCTGGGGCCAACGTCCTGACTTTC; CDR3 protein: CASLRRPTISGANVLTF
J gene: TRBJ1-4; CDR3 length: 15; D gene: NA; clone size: NA; V gene: TRBV30; CDR3 DNA: TGTGCCTGGAGTGTAGGGATCGGCCCTAATGAAAAACTGTTTTTT; CDR3 protein: CAWSVGIGPNEKLFF
J gene: TRBJ1-2; CDR3 length: 13; D gene: TRBD1; clone size: NA; V gene: TRBV4-1; CDR3 DNA: TGCGCCAGCAGCCCACAGGGGGCAGATGGCTACACCTTC; CDR3 protein: CASSPQGADGYTF
J gene: TRBJ2-7; CDR3 length: 15; D gene: TRBD2; clone size: NA; V gene: TRBV4-1; CDR3 DNA: TGCGCCAGCAGCCTCAGACTAGCGGACGCCTACGAGCAGTACTTC; CDR3 protein: CASSLRLADAYEQYF
J gene: TRBJ2-1; CDR3 length: 13; D gene: NA; clone size: NA; V gene: TRBV11-1; CDR3 DNA: TGTGCCAGCAGCACCGCTACTAGCCTTGAGCAGTTCTTC; CDR3 protein: CASSTATSLEQFF